This T cell receptor beta chain was recorded in a study of blood T cells in healthy people across ages. The second PCR ran roughly 7 to 12 cycles with a sample-barcoded 5' primer and J-beta primers. Each CDR3 protein gets one entry after TCRdb re-called the 5' RACE reads with MiXCR. The table includes some 550,000 distinct CDR3 sequences, 45% to 55% detected once. J lost 0 bases, V lost 5 bases, and 8 bases had no gene match. In germline, CDR1 is GTSNPN, CDR2 SVGIG (reference sequence). The CDR3 covers 15 residues. The receptor's source is a man at least 80 years old in good health. This chain joins TRBV30 and TRBJ2-3; 7 positions agree with TRBD2. The sequenced sample was blood. The CDR3 DNA sequence: TGTGCCTGGGCTAGCGGCGCCACTAGCACAGATACGCAGTATTTT. Its protein is CAWASGATSTDTQYF.